This paragraph covers one T cell receptor beta chain sequence. Its antigen remains unidentified. The sample originates from a study of T cells expressing NK-cell markers. Background on the study: Repertoire data for TCR beta were derived from sorted T cells (CD3+CD56+NKG2C+, CD3+CD56+NKG2C- and CD3+CD56-NKG2C+). One of the eight sequenced donors was seronegative, whereas the other seven were HCMV-seropositive. Findings and limits, study-wide: Certain NKG2C+ T cell clones were expanded, and their HCMV specificity remained unclear.

TCRdb re-called the 5' RACE reads and shows each CDR3 protein once, DNA omitted. The specimen's table records some 600,000 distinct CDR3 sequences. From germline, CDR1 is MNHEY and CDR2 SVGAGI. The CDR3 runs 14 residues. Input material: blood T cells: a sorted CD56 or NKG2C T cell subset, CD4+ or CD8+ T cells, or bulk PBMC T cells (not recorded which). The chain employs TRBV6-5 and TRBJ1-2; TCRdb's D gene call, TRBD1, goes unchecked for lack of DNA. The sequence derives from a man aged 18-30 years in good health. CDR3 sequence: CASSLGQINYGYTF.